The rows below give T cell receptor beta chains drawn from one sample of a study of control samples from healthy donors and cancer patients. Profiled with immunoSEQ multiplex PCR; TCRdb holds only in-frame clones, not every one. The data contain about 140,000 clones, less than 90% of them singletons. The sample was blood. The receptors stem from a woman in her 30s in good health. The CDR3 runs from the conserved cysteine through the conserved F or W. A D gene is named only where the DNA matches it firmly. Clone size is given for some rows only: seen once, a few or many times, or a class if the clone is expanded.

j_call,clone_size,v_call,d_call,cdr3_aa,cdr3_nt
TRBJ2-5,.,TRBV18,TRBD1,CASSPGRGYQETQYF,TGTGCCAGCTCACCGGGCAGGGGGTACCAAGAGACCCAGTACTTC
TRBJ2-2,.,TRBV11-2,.,CASSLVSQELFF,TGTGCCAGCAGCTTAGTATCGCAGGAGCTGTTTTTT
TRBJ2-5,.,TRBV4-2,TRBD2,CASSQEGALAGVETQYF,TGTGCCAGCAGCCAAGAGGGAGCACTAGCGGGAGTGGAGACCCAGTACTTC
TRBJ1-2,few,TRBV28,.,CASRTGGVDYGYTF,TGTGCCAGCAGAACGGGGGGGGTCGACTATGGCTACACCTTC
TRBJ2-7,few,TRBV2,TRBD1,CASSGQDFYEQYF,TGTGCCAGCAGCGGACAGGATTTCTACGAGCAGTACTTC
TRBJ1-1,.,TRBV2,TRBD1,CASSFDRVDTEAFF,TGTGCCAGCAGCTTTGACAGGGTTGACACTGAAGCTTTCTTT
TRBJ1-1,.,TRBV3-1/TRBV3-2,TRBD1,CASSQPGTGDTEAFF,TGTGCCAGCAGCCAGCCCGGGACAGGGGACACTGAAGCTTTCTTT
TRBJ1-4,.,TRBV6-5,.,CASSRGNIGEKLFF,TGTGCCAGCAGTCGGGGCAACATCGGTGAAAAACTGTTTTTT
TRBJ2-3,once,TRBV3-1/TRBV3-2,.,CASSQGDTQYF,TGTGCCAGCAGCCAGGGAGATACGCAGTATTTT
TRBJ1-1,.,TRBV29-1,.,CSVEDSLTEAFF,TGCAGCGTTGAAGATAGCCTCACTGAAGCTTTCTTT
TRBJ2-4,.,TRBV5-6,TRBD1,CASSLATGDAYF,TGTGCCAGCAGCTTGGCGACAGGGGATGCGTACTTC
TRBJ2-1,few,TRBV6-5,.,CASAFSGNNEQFF,TGTGCCAGCGCCTTTAGCGGAAACAATGAGCAGTTCTTC
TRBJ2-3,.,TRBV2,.,CASSGGTLESPRTDTQYF,TGTGCCAGCAGTGGGGGGACGCTTGAATCACCACGCACAGATACGCAGTATTTT
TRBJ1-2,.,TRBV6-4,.,CASSRTPQGRLNYGYTF,TGTGCCAGCAGCCGAACGCCTCAGGGACGCTTAAACTATGGCTACACCTTC
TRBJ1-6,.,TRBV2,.,CARGVHNSPLHF,TGTGCCAGGGGGGTCCATAATTCACCCCTCCACTTT
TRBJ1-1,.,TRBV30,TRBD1,CAWGDRRNTEAFF,TGTGCCTGGGGGGACAGGCGAAACACTGAAGCTTTCTTT
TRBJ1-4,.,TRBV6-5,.,CASRSYRPTNEKLFF,TGTGCCAGCCGCTCATACAGGCCAACTAATGAAAAACTGTTTTTT
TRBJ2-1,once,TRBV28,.,CASSLVRGGSGEQFF,TGTGCCAGCAGTTTAGTGCGAGGGGGGTCGGGTGAGCAGTTCTTC
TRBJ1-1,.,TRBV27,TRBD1,CASSFGTGLYGAFF,TGTGCCAGCAGTTTTGGGACAGGGTTGTATGGAGCTTTCTTT
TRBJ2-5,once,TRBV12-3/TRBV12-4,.,CASTQDYKETQYF,TGTGCCAGCACCCAGGACTACAAAGAGACCCAGTACTTC
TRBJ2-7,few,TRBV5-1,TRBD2,CASRTSGREEQYF,TGCGCCAGCAGGACTAGCGGGAGGGAAGAGCAGTACTTC
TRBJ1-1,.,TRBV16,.,CASSQDQNTEAFF,TGTGCCAGCAGCCAAGACCAGAACACTGAAGCTTTCTTT
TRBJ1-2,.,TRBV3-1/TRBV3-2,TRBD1,CASSQGTGRTF,TGTGCCAGCAGCCAAGGGACAGGGCGCACCTTC
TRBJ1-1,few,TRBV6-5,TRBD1,CASSRDRGVNTEAFF,TGTGCCAGCAGTAGGGACAGGGGAGTGAACACTGAAGCTTTCTTT
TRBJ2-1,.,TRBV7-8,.,CASSYANEQFF,TGTGCCAGCAGCTACGCTAATGAGCAGTTCTTC
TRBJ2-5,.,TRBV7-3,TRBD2,CASSEGLAGEGETQYF,TGTGCCAGCAGCGAGGGACTAGCGGGAGAGGGAGAGACCCAGTACTTC
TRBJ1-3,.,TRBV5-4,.,CASSLDPGQGNTIYF,TGTGCCAGCAGCTTGGACCCAGGGCAAGGAAACACCATATATTTT
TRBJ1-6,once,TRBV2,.,CATREGRDSPLHF,TGTGCCACCCGGGAGGGGAGGGATTCACCCCTCCACTTT
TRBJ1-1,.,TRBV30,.,CAWSVQGYTEAFF,TGTGCCTGGAGTGTCCAAGGGTACACTGAAGCTTTCTTT
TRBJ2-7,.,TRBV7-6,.,CASQRLGSYEQYF,TGTGCCAGCCAAAGGTTGGGCTCCTACGAGCAGTACTTC
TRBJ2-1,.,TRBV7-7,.,CASSPTSGTPGRGEQFF,TGTGCTAGCAGCCCCACGTCCGGGACTCCAGGCCGGGGCGAGCAGTTCTTC